Listed below are T cell receptor beta chains from one sample, sequenced in a study of beta chain features in type 1 diabetes. TCRdb's table, derived via immunoSEQ multiplex PCR, lists solely in-frame clones and lacks some. This table has 200,000 to 250,000 clones, around 9.6% appearing once. The sequencing sample was made of naive CD4+ T cells from blood. These receptors all come from a woman younger than 35 in good health. Each CDR3 is given with its conserved first and last residue. The D gene is left open where the match is weak. Size is stated for part of the rows, as once, few or many counts, or as a class when the clone is expanded.

v_call: TRBV5-6
j_call: TRBJ1-2
clone_size: few
d_call: -
cdr3_aa: CASSPRAGAYGYTF
cdr3_nt: TGTGCCAGCAGCCCCCGTGCCGGAGCCTATGGCTACACCTTC

v_call: TRBV25-1
j_call: TRBJ1-1
clone_size: -
d_call: -
cdr3_aa: CASREIGQHTEAFF
cdr3_nt: TGTGCCAGCCGCGAAATAGGACAGCACACTGAAGCTTTCTTT

v_call: TRBV6-1
j_call: TRBJ1-2
clone_size: -
d_call: TRBD1
cdr3_aa: CASTKDRAYGYTF
cdr3_nt: TGTGCCAGCACCAAAGACAGGGCCTATGGCTACACCTTC

v_call: TRBV5-1
j_call: TRBJ2-7
clone_size: -
d_call: -
cdr3_aa: CASSGGTAYEQYF
cdr3_nt: TGCGCCAGCAGCGGCGGGACAGCCTACGAGCAGTACTTC

v_call: TRBV9
j_call: TRBJ2-3
clone_size: many
d_call: TRBD2
cdr3_aa: CASSVAGGGTTDTQYF
cdr3_nt: TGTGCCAGCAGCGTAGCGGGCGGGGGGACCACAGATACGCAGTATTTT

v_call: TRBV18
j_call: TRBJ1-1
clone_size: -
d_call: -
cdr3_aa: CASSPQGLGTEAFF
cdr3_nt: TGTGCCAGCTCACCTCAGGGGCTGGGCACTGAAGCTTTCTTT

v_call: TRBV28
j_call: TRBJ2-1
clone_size: -
d_call: TRBD2
cdr3_aa: CASSLNRLAGDLNEQFF
cdr3_nt: TGTGCCAGCAGCCTTAATCGACTAGCGGGGGACCTAAATGAGCAGTTCTTC

v_call: TRBV6-1
j_call: TRBJ2-2
clone_size: -
d_call: -
cdr3_aa: CASSESIFRLGVGGELFF
cdr3_nt: TGTGCCAGCAGTGAATCGATTTTTCGTCTCGGGGTTGGCGGGGAGCTGTTTTTT

v_call: TRBV19
j_call: TRBJ2-1
clone_size: few
d_call: -
cdr3_aa: CASSISREVLFEQFF
cdr3_nt: TGTGCCAGTAGTATATCCAGGGAAGTACTTTTTGAGCAGTTCTTC

v_call: TRBV5-8
j_call: TRBJ1-5
clone_size: -
d_call: TRBD1
cdr3_aa: CASSILTGGHQPQHF
cdr3_nt: TGTGCCAGCAGCATATTGACAGGGGGGCATCAGCCCCAGCATTTT

v_call: TRBV2
j_call: TRBJ2-2
clone_size: -
d_call: -
cdr3_aa: CASSTDRNTGELFF
cdr3_nt: TGTGCCAGCAGTACCGACAGAAACACCGGGGAGCTGTTTTTT

v_call: TRBV29-1
j_call: TRBJ1-1
clone_size: few
d_call: -
cdr3_aa: CSVAGLMNTEAFF
cdr3_nt: TGCAGCGTTGCTGGACTGATGAACACTGAAGCTTTCTTT

v_call: TRBV4-2
j_call: TRBJ2-6
clone_size: many
d_call: TRBD1
cdr3_aa: CASSQDDLRDRINSGANVLTF
cdr3_nt: TGTGCCAGCAGCCAAGATGATCTGCGGGACAGGATTAACTCTGGGGCCAACGTCCTGACTTTC

v_call: TRBV19
j_call: TRBJ2-7
clone_size: few
d_call: -
cdr3_aa: CASSMGRGQSYEQYF
cdr3_nt: TGTGCCAGTAGTATGGGCCGAGGGCAGTCCTACGAGCAGTACTTC

v_call: TRBV5-8
j_call: TRBJ1-5
clone_size: few
d_call: TRBD1
cdr3_aa: CASSGDRGHQPQHF
cdr3_nt: TGTGCCAGCAGCGGGGACAGGGGGCATCAGCCCCAGCATTTT

v_call: TRBV6-5
j_call: TRBJ2-3
clone_size: -
d_call: -
cdr3_aa: CASSYSPRPSTDTQYF
cdr3_nt: TGTGCCAGCAGTTACTCACCGAGGCCCAGCACAGATACGCAGTATTTT

v_call: TRBV18
j_call: TRBJ1-1
clone_size: few
d_call: -
cdr3_aa: CASSLGPRTEAFF
cdr3_nt: TGTGCCAGCTCACTCGGTCCTCGCACTGAAGCTTTCTTT

v_call: TRBV7-2
j_call: TRBJ2-3
clone_size: -
d_call: -
cdr3_aa: CASSLTSVQGSRTDTQYF
cdr3_nt: TGTGCCAGCAGCTTAACGTCTGTTCAGGGGTCGCGCACAGATACGCAGTATTTT

v_call: TRBV29-1
j_call: TRBJ1-4
clone_size: few
d_call: TRBD1
cdr3_aa: CSVRTGAFATNEKLFF
cdr3_nt: TGCAGCGTTCGGACAGGCGCTTTTGCAACTAATGAAAAACTGTTTTTT

v_call: TRBV7-9
j_call: TRBJ2-7
clone_size: few
d_call: -
cdr3_aa: CASSPYQGTGSYEQYF
cdr3_nt: TGTGCCAGCAGCCCGTATCAGGGGACCGGCTCCTACGAGCAGTACTTC

v_call: TRBV7-2
j_call: TRBJ2-5
clone_size: few
d_call: TRBD1
cdr3_aa: CASSLDRTGFRETQYF
cdr3_nt: TGTGCCAGCAGCTTAGATCGGACAGGGTTCAGGGAGACCCAGTACTTC

v_call: TRBV7-2
j_call: TRBJ2-3
clone_size: few
d_call: -
cdr3_aa: CASSLVGADTQYF
cdr3_nt: TGTGCCAGCAGCTTAGTAGGGGCAGATACGCAGTATTTT

v_call: TRBV21-1
j_call: TRBJ2-7
clone_size: -
d_call: -
cdr3_aa: CASSKDCDRANSYEQYF
cdr3_nt: TGTGCCAGCAGCAAAGATTGTGACAGGGCAAACTCCTACGAGCAGTACTTC

v_call: TRBV5-1
j_call: TRBJ2-2
clone_size: -
d_call: TRBD1
cdr3_aa: CASSLDRGLGELFF
cdr3_nt: TGCGCCAGCAGCTTGGACAGGGGGCTCGGGGAGCTGTTTTTT

v_call: TRBV7-2
j_call: TRBJ2-7
clone_size: -
d_call: TRBD2
cdr3_aa: CASSSLAGGGVEQYF
cdr3_nt: TGTGCCAGCAGCTCACTAGCGGGAGGAGGTGTCGAGCAGTACTTC

v_call: TRBV6-6
j_call: TRBJ2-1
clone_size: few
d_call: TRBD2
cdr3_aa: CASSIAGGRNEQFF
cdr3_nt: TGTGCCAGCTCCATTGCGGGGGGTCGTAATGAGCAGTTCTTC

v_call: TRBV9
j_call: TRBJ2-7
clone_size: few
d_call: -
cdr3_aa: CASSVKQGLGYEQYF
cdr3_nt: TGTGCCAGCAGCGTTAAACAGGGTCTTGGCTACGAGCAGTACTTC

v_call: TRBV19
j_call: TRBJ2-7
clone_size: -
d_call: TRBD1
cdr3_aa: CASSKKGTGDSYEQYF
cdr3_nt: TGTGCCAGTAGTAAAAAAGGGACAGGGGATTCCTACGAGCAGTACTTC

v_call: TRBV6-1
j_call: TRBJ2-7
clone_size: -
d_call: TRBD1
cdr3_aa: CASSPTGGGEQYF
cdr3_nt: TGTGCCAGCAGTCCGACAGGGGGGGGCGAGCAGTACTTC

v_call: TRBV11-2
j_call: TRBJ1-5
clone_size: -
d_call: TRBD1
cdr3_aa: CASSLTGGRNQPQHF
cdr3_nt: TGTGCCAGCAGCCTTACAGGGGGCCGCAATCAGCCCCAGCATTTT

v_call: TRBV6-1
j_call: TRBJ1-1
clone_size: -
d_call: -
cdr3_aa: CASSGGQNTEAFF
cdr3_nt: TGTGCCAGCAGTGGGGGACAGAACACTGAAGCTTTCTTT

v_call: TRBV30
j_call: TRBJ2-1
clone_size: -
d_call: TRBD2
cdr3_aa: CAWSVGTSVTEQFF
cdr3_nt: TGTGCCTGGAGTGTAGGGACTAGCGTGACTGAGCAGTTCTTC

v_call: TRBV5-4
j_call: TRBJ2-1
clone_size: few
d_call: TRBD2
cdr3_aa: CASSVVGTSGSNEQFF
cdr3_nt: TGTGCCAGCAGCGTGGTAGGGACTAGCGGGAGCAATGAGCAGTTCTTC

v_call: TRBV7-2
j_call: TRBJ1-4
clone_size: few
d_call: -
cdr3_aa: CASSLGRGNEKLFF
cdr3_nt: TGTGCCAGCAGTCTGGGGAGGGGTAATGAAAAACTGTTTTTT

v_call: TRBV9
j_call: TRBJ1-2
clone_size: -
d_call: TRBD1
cdr3_aa: CASSVAGQETWGYTF
cdr3_nt: TGTGCCAGCAGCGTAGCGGGACAGGAGACTTGGGGCTACACCTTC

v_call: TRBV5-1
j_call: TRBJ2-7
clone_size: -
d_call: -
cdr3_aa: CASSLAGTHYEQYF
cdr3_nt: TGCGCCAGCAGCTTGGCCGGGACACATTACGAGCAGTACTTC

v_call: TRBV5-6
j_call: TRBJ1-2
clone_size: few
d_call: TRBD1
cdr3_aa: CASSLGAGGGDGYTF
cdr3_nt: TGTGCCAGCAGCTTGGGTGCAGGGGGCGGTGATGGCTACACCTTC

v_call: TRBV11-2
j_call: TRBJ2-3
clone_size: few
d_call: TRBD1
cdr3_aa: CASSSRTGTSTDTQYF
cdr3_nt: TGTGCCAGCAGCTCCCGGACAGGGACTAGCACAGATACGCAGTATTTT

v_call: TRBV4-1
j_call: TRBJ2-7
clone_size: few
d_call: -
cdr3_aa: CASSHSRGPETQNEQYF
cdr3_nt: TGCGCCAGCAGCCATTCCAGGGGTCCAGAAACGCAAAACGAGCAGTACTTC

v_call: TRBV7-2
j_call: TRBJ2-1
clone_size: -
d_call: -
cdr3_aa: CASSLVVGAGSYNEQFF
cdr3_nt: TGTGCCAGCAGCTTAGTAGTTGGGGCCGGGAGCTACAATGAGCAGTTCTTC

v_call: TRBV2
j_call: TRBJ1-1
clone_size: few
d_call: -
cdr3_aa: CASSDGREGTEAFF
cdr3_nt: TGTGCCAGCAGTGATGGGCGGGAGGGCACTGAAGCTTTCTTT

v_call: TRBV7-7
j_call: TRBJ2-5
clone_size: few
d_call: TRBD2
cdr3_aa: CASSRLAGAQETQYF
cdr3_nt: TGTGCTAGCAGCCGACTAGCGGGGGCCCAAGAGACCCAGTACTTC